Following are 29 T cell receptor beta chains from one sample sequenced in a study of beta chain features in type 1 diabetes (dated by TCRdb to the late 2010s). Overall study outcomes, separate from this receptor: In all four CD4+ subsets, TCRB CDR3 length was moderately but significantly shorter in type 1 diabetes patients.

These TCRs are of unknown antigen specificity. Receptors were amplified or captured by the immunoSEQ multiplex PCR assay. The High Capacity cDNA Reverse Transcription Kit was used to reverse transcribe all of the isolated RNA, meaning that expressed TCRB transcripts were what got sequenced. TCRdb holds this immuneACCESS table with in-frame rearrangements only. Some clones are missing; in checked studies, unresolved V genes explain under half, and the rest has no known cause. The sample profile shows hundreds of thousands of clones; roughly 13% of them were found once. The ten biggest clones cover less than 0.025% of the sample. What was sequenced was naive CD4+ T cells from blood. In the paper's terms, the cell subset or site label means: true naive CD4+ T cells. These TCRs come from a man aged 18 to 29 with type 1 diabetes.

CDR3 DNA sequence: TGTGCCAGCAGCCAAGGGGGACTAGCGGAAAGCACAGATACGCAGTATTTT. Translating gives CASSQGGLAESTDTQYF. The chain uses TRBV4-2 and TRBJ2-3; TRBD2 matches 11 bases. Germline lookup yields CDR1 LGHNA and CDR2 YNFKEQ. CDR3 length: 17 amino acids. With V trimmed by 1 base and J by 0 bases, 3 bases remained unmatched.

In its sample, this clone was seen a few times. The same CDR3 arises from other DNA sequences in this sample as well. The chain combines TRBV18 with TRBJ1-1; D is ambiguous. The length of the CDR3 is 13 residues. The germline gives CDR1 KGHSH, CDR2 LQKENI. The V end lost 2 bases, the J end lost 1 base, and 5 bases lay between the germline ends. CDR3 region: CASSPDGNTEAFF. CDR3 nucleotides: TGTGCCAGCTCACCAGATGGGAACACTGAAGCTTTCTTT.

In the case of this clone: Other nucleotide sequences from this sample produce the same CDR3. The chain recombines TRBV25-1 with TRBJ1-2, with D hard to call. The length of the CDR3 is 13 residues. V was pared by 3 bases and J by 2 bases, with 7 bases between. CDR1 is MGHDK, CDR2 SYGVNS, per germline. CDR3: CASSESVNYGYTF. CDR3 DNA sequence: TGTGCCAGCAGTGAGTCAGTGAACTATGGCTACACCTTC.

The chain is built from TRBV5-6 and TRBJ2-1, with 12 bases identical to TRBD1. The CDR3 runs 17 residues. Germline values: CDR1 SGHDT, CDR2 YYEEEE. Losses at the gene ends were 0 bases for V and 8 bases for J; bases not matched to a gene: 9. CDR3 coding DNA: TGTGCCAGCAGCTTGGTGGGGACAGGGGGCGGAGGGGATGAGCAGTTCTTC. As protein: CASSLVGTGGGGDEQFF.

This rearrangement joins TRBV2 to TRBJ2-7; D is possibly TRBD1 or TRBD2 (5 bases each). V lost 6 bases, J lost 8 bases, and 20 bases lay in between. Germline V lookup: CDR1 SNHLY, CDR2 FYNNEI. CDR3 length: 14 amino acids. As DNA, the CDR3 is TGTGCCAGCAGGTCAGAACAGGCGCCCGGGAAGCAGTACTTC. This gives the protein CASRSEQAPGKQYF.

This clone has only a few counts. This chain connects TRBV30 to TRBJ1-2; D might be TRBD1 (5 bases). Trimming pared 1 base from V and 5 bases from J, leaving 8 bases between. The CDR3 sequence is 12 residues long. Germline V gives CDR1 GTSNPN, CDR2 SVGIG (reference sequence). CDR3 amino acids: CAWSAGLYGYTF. CDR3 DNA sequence: TGTGCCTGGAGTGCGGGACTGTATGGCTACACCTTC.

This clone occurred a few times. V gene TRBV29-1 combines with J gene TRBJ2-1; TRBD1 matches at 10 bases. CDR1 is SQVTM, CDR2 ANQGSEA, per germline. Unmatched junction bases numbered 6, after V lost 4 bases and J lost 0 bases. CDR3 length: 16 residues. CDR3: CSVASRTGGSYNEQFF. The CDR3 region has the DNA TGCAGCGTTGCAAGTCGGACAGGGGGCTCCTACAATGAGCAGTTCTTC.

The gene calls are TRBV6-5 and TRBJ1-2, with D hard to call. CDR3 length: 14 amino acids. The germline gives CDR1 MNHEY, CDR2 SVGAGI. Deletions cut 2 bases from V and 4 bases from J, with 11 bases between. The chain's CDR3 is CASSYTGFSYGYTF. Written as DNA, the CDR3 is TGTGCCAGCAGTTACACCGGTTTTAGCTATGGCTACACCTTC.

The gene calls are TRBV10-3 and TRBJ1-6; D possibly corresponds to TRBD1 (6 bases). Germline loops: CDR1 ENHRY, CDR2 SYGVKD. Trimming left V 3 bases short and J 10 bases short, with 16 bases between. The CDR3 has 15 amino acids. CDR3 sequence (DNA): TGTGCCATCAGTGAATTCCGGGAGGGGGAATCACCCCTCCACTTT. Its protein is CAISEFREGESPLHF.

This clone occurred a few times. The chain uses TRBV2 and TRBJ2-1; 7 positions match TRBD1. This CDR3 has 13 residues. V lost 6 bases and J lost 4; bases outside the gene matches: 3. CDR1 is SNHLY, CDR2 FYNNEI, per germline. CDR3 DNA sequence: TGTGCCAGCAGACAGGGGCCTTACAATGAGCAGTTCTTC. Amino acids: CASRQGPYNEQFF.

The chain joins TRBV2 to TRBJ2-5; the match to TRBD1 covers 7 bases. Germline V gene sequence: CDR1 SNHLY, CDR2 FYNNEI. The CDR3 is 16 amino acids. The ends lost 8 bases at V and 2 bases at J; junction bases unmatched: 14. The CDR3 nucleotides read TGTGCCAGCCCCCGGAACCACAGGGGTAGACAAGAGACCCAGTACTTC. It is translated as CASPRNHRGRQETQYF.

V and J are TRBV5-1 and TRBJ2-7; the D gene is possibly TRBD1 (5 bases). The CDR3 loop spans 14 amino acids. Germline V gene data show CDR1 as SGHRS and CDR2 as YFSETQ. V dropped 5 bases and J dropped 2 bases, with 14 bases sitting between them. CDR3 region: CASSSQTGAYEQYF. Written as DNA, the CDR3 is TGCGCCAGCAGTTCTCAAACAGGCGCCTACGAGCAGTACTTC.

V usage is TRBV7-8 and J usage is TRBJ1-2; D is unresolved. This CDR3 region has 13 residues. Between the trimmed V and J ends, which lost 1 base and 6 bases, there was a span of 9 bases. Looked up from germline, CDR1 is SGHVS and CDR2 is FQNEAQ. The DNA for the CDR3 is TGTGCCAGCAGCTTAGTTGGTTGGGATGGCTACACCTTC. It codes for CASSLVGWDGYTF.

This clone was found a few times. The chain is built from TRBV28 and TRBJ1-5; no clear D. CDR1 is MDHEN, CDR2 SYDVKM, per germline. The CDR3 loop spans 13 amino acids. The ends were cut back, 5 bases at V and 3 bases at J, with 8 bases in the middle. The CDR3 here is CASSGPINQPQHF. The CDR3 DNA sequence: TGTGCCAGCAGTGGACCGATCAATCAGCCCCAGCATTTT.

Only a few counts were recorded for this clone. The chain couples TRBV19 to TRBJ2-5, with D unresolved. Germline V gives CDR1 LNHDA, CDR2 SQIVND (reference sequence). The germline V and J ends were trimmed by 9 bases and 7 bases, with 15 bases remaining between them. There are 12 residues in the CDR3. In nucleotides, the CDR3 is TGTGCCAGCTCACAGCGTTTCGGGACCCAGTACTTC. Translation gives CASSQRFGTQYF.

Points on this clone: Additional DNA sequences in this sample encode the identical CDR3. The chain couples TRBV30 to TRBJ2-7, with D possibly being TRBD1 (5 bases). CDR3 size: 11 residues. Per the germline V gene, CDR1 is GTSNPN and CDR2 is SVGIG (reference sequence). The ends were cut back, 6 bases at V and 1 base at J, with 7 bases in the middle. The CDR3 sequence: CACRQSYEQYF. DNA of the CDR3: TGTGCCTGCCGACAGTCCTACGAGCAGTACTTC.

This chain uses TRBV29-1 with TRBJ2-3, with D hard to call. V was clipped by 1 base and J by 5 bases, with 4 bases between them. This CDR3 region has 11 residues. Germline lookup yields CDR1 SQVTM and CDR2 ANQGSEA. As DNA, the CDR3 is TGCAGCGTTGAAGGACAAGATACGCAGTATTTT. Translating gives CSVEGQDTQYF.

The chain has TRBV6-5 and TRBJ2-5, with 13 bases lining up with TRBD2. Germline loops: CDR1 MNHEY, CDR2 SVGAGI. With V trimmed by 6 bases and J by 5 bases, 6 bases remained unmatched. The CDR3 sequence is 15 residues long. CDR3: CASSGTSGVSETQYF. The CDR3 DNA follows: TGTGCCAGCAGCGGGACTAGCGGGGTGTCGGAGACCCAGTACTTC.

On this clone: The DNA is left out, because the CDR3 cannot be placed on it with certainty; the CDR3 is given as TCRdb lists it. V gene TRBV23-1 combines with J gene TRBJ2-2; TRBD1 is taken as the D call from the table, unchecked against the DNA. TRBV23-1 is an open reading frame whose function is uncertain. The CDR3 has 17 amino acids, counting both end residues. CDR3 loop: CASSHPTGFRTPGSCFF.

This clone has just a few counts. This CDR3 is also generated by other DNA sequences in the sample. V and J are TRBV30 and TRBJ1-1, with D possibly being TRBD1 (6 bases). CDR3 length: 13 amino acids. V dropped 4 bases and J dropped 1 base, with 10 bases sitting between them. In germline, CDR1 is GTSNPN, CDR2 SVGIG (reference sequence). The CDR3 loop is CAWNRQENTEAFF. CDR3 sequence (DNA): TGTGCCTGGAATCGACAGGAGAACACTGAAGCTTTCTTT. Combining the CDR3 with reference TRBV30 and TRBJ1-1 gives the whole variable domain SQTIHQWPATLVQPVGSPLSLECTVEGTSNPNLYWYRQAAGRGLQLLFYSVGIGQISSEVPQNLSASRPQDRQFILSSKKLLLSDSGFYLCAWNRQENTEAFFGQGTRLTVV.

This clone was seen a handful of times. The genes are TRBV10-3 and TRBJ2-5; D uncertain. In germline, CDR1 is ENHRY, CDR2 SYGVKD. The CDR3 extends over 13 amino acids. Between the trimmed V and J ends, which lost 6 bases and 0 bases, there was a span of 8 bases. CDR3 in amino acids: CAIRPSYQETQYF. The CDR3 nucleotides are TGTGCCATCAGACCGTCGTACCAAGAGACCCAGTACTTC.

This clone has only a few counts. The rearrangement joins TRBV27 to TRBJ1-4, with 9 nucleotides matching TRBD1. The CDR3 length is 14 residues. Looked up from germline, CDR1 is MNHEY and CDR2 is SMNVEV (reference sequence). V lost 5 bases to trimming and J lost 8 bases; unmatched junction nucleotides: 6. CDR3 sequence (DNA): TGTGCCAGCAGTCAGACAGGGGGTGGGGAAAAACTGTTTTTT. As protein: CASSQTGGGEKLFF.

The chain has TRBV10-3 and TRBJ2-1; perhaps TRBD2 as D (5 bases). Germline values: CDR1 ENHRY, CDR2 SYGVKD. The CDR3 totals 12 residues. V gave up 10 bases and J gave up 3 bases, with 10 bases separating them. The CDR3 DNA reads as TGTGCCACCAAAGGACTCTACAATGAGCAGTTCTTC. Its translation: CATKGLYNEQFF.

This clone was recorded a few times. The rearrangement joins TRBV2 to TRBJ1-1; 11 nucleotides match TRBD1. With V trimmed by 2 bases and J by 4 bases, 6 bases remained unmatched. Germline V CDR1 and CDR2: SNHLY, FYNNEI. The CDR3 is made up of 16 amino acids. The CDR3 is CASSERTGGYGTEAFF. The CDR3 DNA sequence: TGTGCCAGCAGTGAAAGGACAGGGGGCTACGGCACTGAAGCTTTCTTT.

This clone was found a few times. The CDR3 spells CASSVGGWGPNSPLHF. In DNA, the CDR3 is TGTGCCAGCAGCGTAGGTGGTTGGGGTCCTAATTCACCCCTCCACTTT. This chain uses TRBV9 with TRBJ1-6, with D unresolved. This CDR3 has 16 amino acids. Germline loops: CDR1 SGDLS, CDR2 YYNGEE. The V gene lost 0 bases and the J gene lost 6 bases, with 13 bases spanning the gap.

The gene calls are TRBV11-1 and TRBJ2-7, with D uncertain. Trimming took 3 bases from V and 2 from J, leaving 8 bases between them. CDR3 length equals 13 residues. Germline CDR1 and CDR2: SGHAT and FQDESV (reference sequence). Here the CDR3 reads CASSLVRAYEQYF. The CDR3 DNA is TGTGCCAGCAGCTTGGTACGAGCCTACGAGCAGTACTTC. Full variable domain (remainder filled in from reference TRBV11-1 and TRBJ2-7): EAEVAQSPRYKITEKSQAVAFWCDPISGHATLYWYRQILGQGPELLVQFQDESVVDDSQLPKDRFSAERLKGVDSTLKIQPAELGDSAMYLCASSLVRAYEQYFGPGTRLTVT.

The chain links TRBV10-3 to TRBJ2-5; D call uncertain. The germline V and J ends were trimmed by 6 bases and 9 bases, with 17 bases remaining between them. This CDR3 has 13 residues. Germline CDR1 is ENHRY and CDR2 is SYGVKD. As DNA, the CDR3 is TGTGCCATCAGCCAAGACGAGCTAAGGGCCCAGTACTTC. Translated, it gives CAISQDELRAQYF.

This clone showed up just a few times. The CDR3, as DNA: TGTGCCAGCAGCTTAAGGGACGCCGGGCTGGATCAGCCCCAGCATTTT. The encoded protein is CASSLRDAGLDQPQHF. The chain couples TRBV13 to TRBJ1-5; a possible D gene is TRBD1 (5 bases). The V end was cut by 2 bases, the J end by 5 bases, with 16 bases between. CDR3 length: 16 amino acids. The germline CDR1 and CDR2 sequences are PRHDT and FYEKMQ (reference sequence).

The chain carries TRBV10-3 and TRBJ2-7; weak D call: TRBD1 (6 bases). The CDR3 has 13 amino acids. Germline CDR1 reads ENHRY; CDR2 reads SYGVKD. V was trimmed by 7 bases and J by 5 bases, leaving 15 bases between them. In DNA, the CDR3 is TGTGCCATCACCGCCCAGGGGTCGGACGAGCAGTACTTC. Its protein product is CAITAQGSDEQYF.